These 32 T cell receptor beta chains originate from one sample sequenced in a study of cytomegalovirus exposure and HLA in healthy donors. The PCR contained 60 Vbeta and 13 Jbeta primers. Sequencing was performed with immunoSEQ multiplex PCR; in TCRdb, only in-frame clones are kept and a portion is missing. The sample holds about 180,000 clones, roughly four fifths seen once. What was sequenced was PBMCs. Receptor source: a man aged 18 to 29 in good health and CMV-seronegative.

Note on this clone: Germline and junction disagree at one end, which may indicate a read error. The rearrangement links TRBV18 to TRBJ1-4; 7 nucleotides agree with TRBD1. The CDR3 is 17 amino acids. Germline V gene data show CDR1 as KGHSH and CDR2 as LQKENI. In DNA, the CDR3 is TGTGCCGGCTCACCCCGAGACAGGGCACGACGACGGGAAAAACTGTTTTTT. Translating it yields CAGSPRDRARRREKLFF.

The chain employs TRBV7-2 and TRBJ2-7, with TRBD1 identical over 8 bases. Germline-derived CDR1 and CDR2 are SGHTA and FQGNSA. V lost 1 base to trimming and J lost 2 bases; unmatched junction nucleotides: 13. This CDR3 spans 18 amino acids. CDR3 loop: CASSLDVGGTGHTYEQYF. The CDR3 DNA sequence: TGTGCCAGCAGCTTAGATGTGGGCGGGACAGGACATACCTACGAGCAGTACTTC.

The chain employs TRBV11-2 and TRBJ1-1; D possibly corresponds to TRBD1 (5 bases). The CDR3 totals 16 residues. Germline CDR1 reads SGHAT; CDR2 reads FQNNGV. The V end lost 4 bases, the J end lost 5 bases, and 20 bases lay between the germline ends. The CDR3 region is CASSSPPGRGLTEAFF. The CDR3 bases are TGTGCCAGCAGCTCCCCGCCAGGCCGGGGACTAACTGAAGCTTTCTTT.

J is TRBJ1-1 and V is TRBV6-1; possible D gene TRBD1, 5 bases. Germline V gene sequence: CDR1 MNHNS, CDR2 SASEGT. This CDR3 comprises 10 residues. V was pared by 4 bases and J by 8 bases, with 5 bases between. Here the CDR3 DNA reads TGTGCCAGCAGTGCAGGGGAAGCTTTCTTT. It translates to CASSAGEAFF.

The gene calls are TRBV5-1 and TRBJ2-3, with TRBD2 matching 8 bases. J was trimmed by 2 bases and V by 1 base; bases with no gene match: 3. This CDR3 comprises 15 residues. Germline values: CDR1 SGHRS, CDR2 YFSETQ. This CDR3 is CASSLRRGDTDTQYF. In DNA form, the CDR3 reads TGCGCCAGCAGCTTGCGGCGGGGGGACACAGATACGCAGTATTTT.

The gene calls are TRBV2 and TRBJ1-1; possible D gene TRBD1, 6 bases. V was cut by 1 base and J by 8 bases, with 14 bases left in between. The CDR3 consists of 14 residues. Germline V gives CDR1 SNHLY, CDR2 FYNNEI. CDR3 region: CASSEGQDRPEAFF. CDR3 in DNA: TGTGCCAGCAGTGAAGGACAAGACAGGCCCGAAGCTTTCTTT. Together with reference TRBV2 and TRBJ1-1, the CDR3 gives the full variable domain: EPEVTQTPSHQVTQMGQEVILRCVPISNHLYFYWYRQILGQKVEFLVSFYNNEISEKSEIFDDQFSVERPDGSNFTLKIRSTKLEDSAMYFCASSEGQDRPEAFFGQGTRLTVV.

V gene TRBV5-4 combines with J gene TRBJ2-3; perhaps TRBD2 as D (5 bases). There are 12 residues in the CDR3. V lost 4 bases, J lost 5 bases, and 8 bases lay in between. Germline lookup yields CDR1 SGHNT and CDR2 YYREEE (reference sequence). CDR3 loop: CASSRRGDTQYF. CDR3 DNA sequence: TGTGCCAGCAGCCGACGGGGAGATACGCAGTATTTT.

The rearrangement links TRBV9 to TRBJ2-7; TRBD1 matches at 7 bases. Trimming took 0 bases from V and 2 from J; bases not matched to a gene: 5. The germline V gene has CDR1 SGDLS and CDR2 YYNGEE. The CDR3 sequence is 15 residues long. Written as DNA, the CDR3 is TGTGCCAGCAGCGTAGGTCGGGACAGCACCTACGAGCAGTACTTC. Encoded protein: CASSVGRDSTYEQYF.

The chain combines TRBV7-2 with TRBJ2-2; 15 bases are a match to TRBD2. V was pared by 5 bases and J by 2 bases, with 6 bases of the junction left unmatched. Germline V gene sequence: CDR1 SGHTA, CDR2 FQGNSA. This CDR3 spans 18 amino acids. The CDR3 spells CASSPPGLAGGNTGELFF. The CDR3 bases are TGTGCCAGCAGCCCTCCGGGACTAGCGGGGGGTAACACCGGGGAGCTGTTTTTT.

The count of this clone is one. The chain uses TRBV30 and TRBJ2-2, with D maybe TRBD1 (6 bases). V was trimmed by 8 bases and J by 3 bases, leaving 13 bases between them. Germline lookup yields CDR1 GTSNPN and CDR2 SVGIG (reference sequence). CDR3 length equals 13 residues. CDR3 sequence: CAGQQGYTGELFF. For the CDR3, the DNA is TGTGCCGGACAGCAGGGGTACACCGGGGAGCTGTTTTTT.

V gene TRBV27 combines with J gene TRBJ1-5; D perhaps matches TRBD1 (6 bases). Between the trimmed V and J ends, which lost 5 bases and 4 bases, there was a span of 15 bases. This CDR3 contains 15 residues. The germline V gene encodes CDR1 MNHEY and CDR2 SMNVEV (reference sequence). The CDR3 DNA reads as TGTGCCAGCAGTCCCCTCGGACAGAGTAATCAGCCCCAGCATTTT. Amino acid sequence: CASSPLGQSNQPQHF.

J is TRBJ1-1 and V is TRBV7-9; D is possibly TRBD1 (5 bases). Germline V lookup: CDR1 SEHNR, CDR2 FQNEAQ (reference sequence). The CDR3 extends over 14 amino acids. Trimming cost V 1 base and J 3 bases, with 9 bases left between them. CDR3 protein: CASSLVRGYTEAFF. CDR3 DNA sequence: TGTGCCAGCAGCTTAGTTCGGGGGTACACTGAAGCTTTCTTT.

As DNA, the CDR3 is TGTGCCAGCAGACCCCCCCCGGGTTTTGGGGGAGGGCCCGATGAGCAGTTCTTC. It yields the protein CASRPPPGFGGGPDEQFF. This chain links TRBV28 with TRBJ2-1; TRBD2 aligns across 7 bases. The germline gives CDR1 MDHEN, CDR2 SYDVKM. The CDR3 spans 18 residues. V lost 6 bases and J lost 8; bases outside the gene matches: 22. Full variable domain (remainder filled in from reference TRBV28 and TRBJ2-1): DVKVTQSSRYLVKRTGEKVFLECVQDMDHENMFWYRQDPGLGLRLIYFSYDVKMKEKGDIPEGYSVSREKKERFSLILESASTNQTSMYLCASRPPPGFGGGPDEQFFGPGTRLTVL.

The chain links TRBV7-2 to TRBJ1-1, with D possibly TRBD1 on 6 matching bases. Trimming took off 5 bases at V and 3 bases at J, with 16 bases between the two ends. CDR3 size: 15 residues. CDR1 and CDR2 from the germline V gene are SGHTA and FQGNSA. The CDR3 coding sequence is TGTGCCAGCAGCCCGGGGAACAGGGCTGACACTGAAGCTTTCTTT. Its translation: CASSPGNRADTEAFF.

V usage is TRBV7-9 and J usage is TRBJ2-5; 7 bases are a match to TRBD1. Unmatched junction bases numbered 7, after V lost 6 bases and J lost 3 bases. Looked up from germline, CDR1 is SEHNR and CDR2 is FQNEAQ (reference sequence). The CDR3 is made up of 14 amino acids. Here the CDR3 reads CASRSLGTEETQYF. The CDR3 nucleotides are TGTGCCAGCAGATCCCTGGGGACAGAAGAGACCCAGTACTTC. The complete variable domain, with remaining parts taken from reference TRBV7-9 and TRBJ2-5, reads DTGVSQNPRHKITKRGQNVTFRCDPISEHNRLYWYRQTLGQGPEFLTYFQNEAQLEKSRLLSDRFSAERPKGSFSTLEIQRTEQGDSAMYLCASRSLGTEETQYFGPGTRLLVL.

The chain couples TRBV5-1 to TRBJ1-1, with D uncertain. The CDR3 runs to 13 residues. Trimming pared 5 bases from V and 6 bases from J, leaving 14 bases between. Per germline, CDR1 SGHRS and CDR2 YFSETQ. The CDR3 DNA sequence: TGCGCCAGCAGTGCTCCGGAGAGTTCTGAAGCTTTCTTT. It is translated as CASSAPESSEAFF.

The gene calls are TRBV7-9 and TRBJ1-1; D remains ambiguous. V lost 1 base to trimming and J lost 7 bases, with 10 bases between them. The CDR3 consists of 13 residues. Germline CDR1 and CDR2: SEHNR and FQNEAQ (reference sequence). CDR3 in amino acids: CASSLDGLHEAFF. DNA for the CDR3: TGTGCCAGCAGCTTAGATGGGCTCCATGAAGCTTTCTTT.

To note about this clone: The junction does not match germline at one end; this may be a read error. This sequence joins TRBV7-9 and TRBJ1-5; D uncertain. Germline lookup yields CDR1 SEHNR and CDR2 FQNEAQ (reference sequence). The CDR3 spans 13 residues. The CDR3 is CSSSFGLNQPQHF. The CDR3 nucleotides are TGTTCCAGCAGCTTTGGCCTCAATCAGCCCCAGCATTTT.

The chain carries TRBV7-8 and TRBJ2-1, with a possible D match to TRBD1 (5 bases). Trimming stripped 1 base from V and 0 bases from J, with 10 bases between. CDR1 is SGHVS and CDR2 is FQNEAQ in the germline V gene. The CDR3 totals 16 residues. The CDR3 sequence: CASSLVRAVSYNEQFF. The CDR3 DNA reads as TGTGCCAGCAGCTTAGTCAGGGCAGTCTCCTACAATGAGCAGTTCTTC.

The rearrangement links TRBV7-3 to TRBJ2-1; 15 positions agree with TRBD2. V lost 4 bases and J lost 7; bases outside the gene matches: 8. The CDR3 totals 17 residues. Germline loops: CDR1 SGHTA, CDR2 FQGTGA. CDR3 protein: CASSSGLAGGLRNEQFF. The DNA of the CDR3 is TGTGCCAGCAGCTCCGGACTAGCGGGGGGGCTTAGGAATGAGCAGTTCTTC. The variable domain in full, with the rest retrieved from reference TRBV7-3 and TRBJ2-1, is GAGVSQTPSNKVTEKGKYVELRCDPISGHTALYWYRQSLGQGPEFLIYFQGTGAADDSGLPNDRFFAVRPEGSVSTLKIQRTERGDSAVYLCASSSGLAGGLRNEQFFGPGTRLTVL.

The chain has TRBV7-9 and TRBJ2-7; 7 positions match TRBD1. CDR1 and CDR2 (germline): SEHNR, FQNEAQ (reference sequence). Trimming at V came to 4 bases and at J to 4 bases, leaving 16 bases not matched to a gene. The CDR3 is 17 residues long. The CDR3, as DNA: TGTGCCAGCAGCTCCGTCTCTGCTGAAACAGGGGCGTACGAGCAGTACTTC. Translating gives CASSSVSAETGAYEQYF.

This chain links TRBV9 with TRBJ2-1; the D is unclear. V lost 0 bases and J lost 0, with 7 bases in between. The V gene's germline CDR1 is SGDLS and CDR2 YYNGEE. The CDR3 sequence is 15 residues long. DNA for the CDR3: TGTGCCAGCAGCGTAGATCTCAGCTCCTACAATGAGCAGTTCTTC. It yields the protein CASSVDLSSYNEQFF.

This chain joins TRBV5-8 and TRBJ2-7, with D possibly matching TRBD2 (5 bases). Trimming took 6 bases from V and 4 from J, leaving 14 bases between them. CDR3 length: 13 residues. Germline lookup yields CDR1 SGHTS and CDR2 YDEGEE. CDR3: CASTPGWVYEQYF. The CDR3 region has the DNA TGTGCCAGCACCCCGGGGTGGGTTTACGAGCAGTACTTC.

CDR3 coding DNA: TGTGCCAGTCCCCTCCCCCGGGGAAAACTGTTTTTT. This sequence encodes CASPLPRGKLFF. The genes are TRBV5-3 and TRBJ1-4; no clear D gene. TRBV5-3 is sorted into the ORF group, with uncertain function. CDR3 size: 12 residues. V was shortened by 8 bases and J by 10 bases, with 15 bases between the two germline ends.

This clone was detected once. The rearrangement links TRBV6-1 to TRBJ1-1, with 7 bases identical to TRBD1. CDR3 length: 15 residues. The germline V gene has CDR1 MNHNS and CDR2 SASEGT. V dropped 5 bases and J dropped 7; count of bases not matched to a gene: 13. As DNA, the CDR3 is TGTGCCAGCAGTAAACGACAGGGAGAGATGGGTGAAGCTTTCTTT. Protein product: CASSKRQGEMGEAFF.

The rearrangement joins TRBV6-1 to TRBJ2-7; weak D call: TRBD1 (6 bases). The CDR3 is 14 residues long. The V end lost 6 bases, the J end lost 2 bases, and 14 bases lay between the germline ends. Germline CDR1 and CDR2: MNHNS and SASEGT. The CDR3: CASRQGLGAYEQYF. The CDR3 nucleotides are TGTGCCAGCAGGCAGGGGCTGGGAGCCTACGAGCAGTACTTC.

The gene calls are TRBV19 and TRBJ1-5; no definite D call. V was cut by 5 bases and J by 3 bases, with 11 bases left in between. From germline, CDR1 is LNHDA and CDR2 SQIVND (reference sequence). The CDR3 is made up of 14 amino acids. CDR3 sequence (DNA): TGTGCCAGTAGTCCTGACGGGGACAATCAGCCCCAGCATTTT. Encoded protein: CASSPDGDNQPQHF.

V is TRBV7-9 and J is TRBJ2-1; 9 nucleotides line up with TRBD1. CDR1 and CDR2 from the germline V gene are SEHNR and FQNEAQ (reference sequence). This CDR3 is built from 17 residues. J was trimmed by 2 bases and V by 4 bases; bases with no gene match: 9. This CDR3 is CASSSFWGQGTYNEQFF. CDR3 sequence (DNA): TGTGCCAGCAGCTCCTTCTGGGGACAGGGAACCTACAATGAGCAGTTCTTC.

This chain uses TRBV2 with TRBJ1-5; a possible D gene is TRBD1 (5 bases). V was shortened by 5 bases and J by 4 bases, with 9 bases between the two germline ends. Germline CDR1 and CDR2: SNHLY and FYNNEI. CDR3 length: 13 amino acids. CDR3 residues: CASSRTPNQPQHF. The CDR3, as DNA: TGTGCCAGCAGTCGGACACCTAATCAGCCCCAGCATTTT.

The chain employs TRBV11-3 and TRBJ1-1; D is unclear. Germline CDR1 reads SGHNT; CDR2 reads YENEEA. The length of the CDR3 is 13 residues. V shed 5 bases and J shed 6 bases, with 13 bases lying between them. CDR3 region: CASSDKMAAEAFF. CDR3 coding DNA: TGTGCCAGCAGCGATAAAATGGCAGCTGAAGCTTTCTTT.

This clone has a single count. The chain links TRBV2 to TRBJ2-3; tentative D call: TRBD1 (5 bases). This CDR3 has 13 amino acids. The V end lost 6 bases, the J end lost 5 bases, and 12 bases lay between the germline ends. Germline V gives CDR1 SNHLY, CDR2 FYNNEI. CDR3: CASRPDSKDTQYF. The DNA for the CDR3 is TGTGCCAGCAGGCCCGACAGTAAAGATACGCAGTATTTT.

This chain's CDR3 is CASSEQGGGTEAFF. The CDR3 region has the DNA TGTGCCAGCAGTGAACAGGGCGGGGGCACTGAAGCTTTCTTT. The V and J genes are TRBV6-1 and TRBJ1-1; maybe TRBD1 (5 bases). Germline loops: CDR1 MNHNS, CDR2 SASEGT. The CDR3 totals 14 residues. Trimming took 2 bases from V and 4 from J, leaving 11 bases between them.